The 13 T cell receptor beta chains below come from one sample, sequenced in a study of blood T cell repertoires in COVID-19. Clones were sequenced by immunoSEQ multiplex PCR, and TCRdb holds only the in-frame ones, with some missing. The sample records over 300,000 clones, around 91% being singletons. Sample: peripheral blood. These receptor sequences come from a man between 18 and 29 years old with active or convalescent COVID-19.

Concerning this clone itself: In the same sample, other DNA sequences code for this CDR3. V gene TRBV29-1 combines with J gene TRBJ1-2; 7 nucleotides agree with TRBD1. Germline CDR1 is SQVTM and CDR2 is ANQGSEA. The length of the CDR3 is 11 residues. V lost 7 bases to trimming and J lost 6 bases; unmatched junction nucleotides: 5. The CDR3 nucleotides are TGCAGCGCCCTGACAGGGAATGGCTACACCTTC. Translation gives CSALTGNGYTF.

V usage is TRBV18 and J usage is TRBJ1-2; D uncertain. V lost 0 bases, J lost 8 bases, and 16 bases lay in between. The germline V gene encodes CDR1 KGHSH and CDR2 LQKENI. CDR3 length: 15 amino acids. CDR3 DNA sequence: TGTGCCAGCTCACCACCCCCCGGCCAGGCCTCGGGCTACACCTTC. Translation: CASSPPPGQASGYTF.

This sequence joins TRBV11-2 and TRBJ1-2, with D unresolved. V lost 3 bases, J lost 8 bases, and 13 bases lay in between. CDR1 is SGHAT, CDR2 FQNNGV, per germline. The CDR3 has 13 residues. CDR3: CASSFPGSVGYTF. In DNA, the CDR3 is TGTGCCAGCAGCTTTCCAGGCTCGGTCGGCTACACCTTC.

The chain couples TRBV27 to TRBJ2-2; possible D gene TRBD2, 5 bases. From germline, CDR1 is MNHEY and CDR2 SMNVEV (reference sequence). The germline V and J ends were trimmed by 7 bases and 3 bases, with 21 bases remaining between them. The CDR3 spans 17 residues. Written as DNA, the CDR3 is TGTGCCAGCACTCCGGCGGGTGCCTCGTTATACACCGGGGAGCTGTTTTTT. Translating gives CASTPAGASLYTGELFF.

For the CDR3, the DNA is TGTGCCAGCAGCATACGAGATCAGCAGTACTTC. It yields the protein CASSIRDQQYF. V and J are TRBV7-9 and TRBJ2-7; D is undetermined. Looked up from germline, CDR1 is SEHNR and CDR2 is FQNEAQ (reference sequence). The CDR3 extends over 11 amino acids. V gave up 5 bases and J gave up 8 bases, with 10 bases separating them.

V gene TRBV6-6 combines with J gene TRBJ2-5, with TRBD2 identical over 11 bases. The trim removed 10 bases at V and 2 bases at J, leaving 6 bases unmatched. The CDR3 has 14 residues. Germline CDR1 is MNHNY and CDR2 is SVGAGI (reference sequence). The CDR3 DNA reads as TGTGCCACAACCGGGACTAGCGGTCAAGAGACCCAGTACTTC. It encodes CATTGTSGQETQYF.

The rearrangement links TRBV3-1 (or the pseudogene TRBV3-2) to TRBJ2-2; D remains unclear. Looked up from germline, CDR1 is LGHDT and CDR2 is YNNKEL (reference sequence). This CDR3 has 13 residues. Trimming stripped 1 base from V and 6 bases from J, with 6 bases between. The chain's CDR3 is CASSQVRPGELFF. DNA for the CDR3: TGTGCCAGCAGCCAAGTGAGGCCCGGGGAGCTGTTTTTT.

The chain employs TRBV5-6 and TRBJ2-7; D is unclear. The CDR3 extends over 13 amino acids. V shed 2 bases and J shed 1 base, with 7 bases lying between them. Germline CDR1 and CDR2: SGHDT and YYEEEE. The CDR3 nucleotides read TGTGCCAGCAGCTTTGACAATTCCTACGAGCAGTACTTC. This codes for CASSFDNSYEQYF.

The rearrangement uses TRBV7-2 and TRBJ2-5; 8 bases align to TRBD2. This CDR3 spans 18 amino acids. Germline-derived CDR1 and CDR2 are SGHTA and FQGNSA. The junction had 17 bases not matched to a gene; V was cut back by 3 bases and J by 5 bases. The CDR3 is CASSFRGGGPFNIETQYF. The CDR3 nucleotides read TGTGCCAGCAGCTTCCGAGGCGGGGGGCCATTTAATATCGAGACCCAGTACTTC. The entire variable domain, with the rest obtained from reference TRBV7-2 and TRBJ2-5, is as follows: GAGVSQSPSNKVTEKGKDVELRCDPISGHTALYWYRQSLGQGLEFLIYFQGNSAPDKSGLPSDRFSAERTGGSVSTLTIQRTQQEDSAVYLCASSFRGGGPFNIETQYFGPGTRLLVL.

The chain links TRBV15 to TRBJ1-4, with 8 nucleotides matching TRBD1. The V and J ends lost 2 bases and 4 bases, in that order; junction bases with no gene match: 12. In germline, CDR1 is LNHNV, CDR2 YYDKDF (reference sequence). CDR3 length equals 18 residues. As DNA, the CDR3 is TGTGCCACCAGCAGACCAGGACAGGGAACCCGGGTTAATGAAAAACTGTTTTTT. It translates to CATSRPGQGTRVNEKLFF. Complete variable domain (other parts from reference TRBV15 and TRBJ1-4): DAMVIQNPRYQVTQFGKPVTLSCSQTLNHNVMYWYQQKSSQAPKLLFHYYDKDFNNEADTPDNFQSRRPNTSFCFLDIRSPGLGDTAMYLCATSRPGQGTRVNEKLFFGSGTQLSVL.

The chain is built from TRBV4-1 and TRBJ1-3; tentatively, D is TRBD1 (6 bases). V lost 9 bases to trimming and J lost 4 bases, with 16 bases between them. This CDR3 is 14 amino acids long. Germline CDR1 is MGHRA and CDR2 is YSYEKL. The CDR3 DNA is TGCGCCAGTTCCAGGGGCCGGGGAGGAAACACCATATATTTT. Protein: CASSRGRGGNTIYF.

The chain links TRBV6-5 to TRBJ2-7, with TRBD2 matching over 9 bases. From germline, CDR1 is MNHEY and CDR2 SVGAGI. V lost 4 bases to trimming and J lost 6 bases; unmatched junction nucleotides: 4. CDR3 length: 13 residues. CDR3 residues: CASSFALAGEQYF. In DNA, the CDR3 is TGTGCCAGCAGTTTCGCACTAGCGGGCGAGCAGTACTTC.

This chain uses TRBV6-5 with TRBJ1-3; no reliable D call. The CDR3 has 13 residues. The ends were cut back, 7 bases at V and 0 bases at J, with 7 bases in the middle. Germline CDR1 MNHEY, CDR2 SVGAGI. Here the CDR3 DNA reads TGTGCCAGCACCAGGAACTCTGGAAACACCATATATTTT. Its translation: CASTRNSGNTIYF.